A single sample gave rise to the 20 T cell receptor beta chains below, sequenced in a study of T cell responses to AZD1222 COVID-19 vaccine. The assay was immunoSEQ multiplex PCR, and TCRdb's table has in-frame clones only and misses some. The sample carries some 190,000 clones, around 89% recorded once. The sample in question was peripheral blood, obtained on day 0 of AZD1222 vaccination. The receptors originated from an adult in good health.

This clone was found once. The CDR3 is CASSLDGAGGYTF. The CDR3 coding sequence is TGTGCCAGCAGTTTAGATGGGGCGGGCGGCTACACCTTC. The rearrangement links TRBV27 to TRBJ1-2, with D tentatively TRBD1 (5 bases). The CDR3 covers 13 residues. From germline, CDR1 is MNHEY and CDR2 SMNVEV (reference sequence). V was pared by 2 bases and J by 8 bases, with 12 bases between.

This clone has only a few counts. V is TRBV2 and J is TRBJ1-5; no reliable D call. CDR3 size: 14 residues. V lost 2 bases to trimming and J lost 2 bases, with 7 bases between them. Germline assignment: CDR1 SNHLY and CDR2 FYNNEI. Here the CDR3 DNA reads TGTGCCAGCAGTGAACCGGGTGGCAATCAGCCCCAGCATTTT. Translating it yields CASSEPGGNQPQHF.

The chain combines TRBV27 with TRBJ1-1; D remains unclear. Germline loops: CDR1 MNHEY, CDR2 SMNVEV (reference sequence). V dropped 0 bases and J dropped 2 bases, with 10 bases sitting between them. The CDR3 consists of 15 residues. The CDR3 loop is CASSLSLTHNTEAFF. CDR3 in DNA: TGTGCCAGCAGTTTATCGTTGACACACAACACTGAAGCTTTCTTT.

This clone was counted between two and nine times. The CDR3 DNA reads as TGTGCCAGCAGCCCGGACAGGGAGGAGACCCAGTACTTC. It yields the protein CASSPDREETQYF. The gene calls are TRBV5-4 and TRBJ2-5; 8 bases agree with TRBD1. V gave up 4 bases and J gave up 5 bases; unmatched junction bases: 4. The CDR3 covers 13 residues. Germline V gene sequence: CDR1 SGHNT, CDR2 YYREEE (reference sequence).

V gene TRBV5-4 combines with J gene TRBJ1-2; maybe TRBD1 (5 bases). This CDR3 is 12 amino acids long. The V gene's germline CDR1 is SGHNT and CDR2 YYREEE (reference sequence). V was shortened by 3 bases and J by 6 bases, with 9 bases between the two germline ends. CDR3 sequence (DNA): TGTGCCAGCAGCTCAGGGACTAATGGCTACACCTTC. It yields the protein CASSSGTNGYTF. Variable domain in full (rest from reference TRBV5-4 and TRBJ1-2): ETGVTQSPTHLIKTRGQQVTLRCSSQSGHNTVSWYQQALGQGPQFIFQYYREEENGRGNFPPRFSGLQFPNYSSELNVNALELDDSALYLCASSSGTNGYTFGSGTRLTVV.

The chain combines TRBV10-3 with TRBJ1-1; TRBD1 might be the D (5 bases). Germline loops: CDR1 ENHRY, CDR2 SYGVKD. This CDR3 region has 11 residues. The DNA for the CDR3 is TGTAGGAGCGGGGGGAACACTGAAGCTTTCTTT. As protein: CRSGGNTEAFF.

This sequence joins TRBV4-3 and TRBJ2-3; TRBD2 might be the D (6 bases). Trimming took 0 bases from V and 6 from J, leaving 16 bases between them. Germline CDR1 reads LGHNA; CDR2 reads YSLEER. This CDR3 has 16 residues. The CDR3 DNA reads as TGCGCCAGCAGCCAAGATCGGGGGTACTACAGGGATACGCAGTATTTT. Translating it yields CASSQDRGYYRDTQYF.

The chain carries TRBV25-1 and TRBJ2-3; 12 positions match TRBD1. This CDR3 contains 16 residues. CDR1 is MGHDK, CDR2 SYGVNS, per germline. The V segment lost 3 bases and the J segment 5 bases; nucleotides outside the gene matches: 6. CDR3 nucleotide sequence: TGTGCCAGCAGTGAGCGGGACAGGGGGCTTGTAGATACGCAGTATTTT. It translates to CASSERDRGLVDTQYF.

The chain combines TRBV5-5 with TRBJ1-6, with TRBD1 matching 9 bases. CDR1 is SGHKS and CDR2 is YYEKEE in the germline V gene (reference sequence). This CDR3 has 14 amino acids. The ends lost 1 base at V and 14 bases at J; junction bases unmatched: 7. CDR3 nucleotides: TGTGCCAGCAGCTTGACAGGGGGCGAGATCTCCCTCCACTTT. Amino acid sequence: CASSLTGGEISLHF.

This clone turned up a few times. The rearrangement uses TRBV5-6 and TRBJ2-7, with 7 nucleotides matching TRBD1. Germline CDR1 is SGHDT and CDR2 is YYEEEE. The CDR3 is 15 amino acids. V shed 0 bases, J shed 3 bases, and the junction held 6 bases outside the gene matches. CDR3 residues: CASSLDRGPVYEQYF. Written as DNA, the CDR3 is TGTGCCAGCAGCTTGGACAGGGGCCCGGTCTACGAGCAGTACTTC. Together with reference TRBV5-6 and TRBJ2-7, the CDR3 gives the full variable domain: DAGVTQSPTHLIKTRGQQVTLRCSPKSGHDTVSWYQQALGQGPQFIFQYYEEEERQRGNFPDRFSGHQFPNYSSELNVNALLLGDSALYLCASSLDRGPVYEQYFGPGTRLTVT.

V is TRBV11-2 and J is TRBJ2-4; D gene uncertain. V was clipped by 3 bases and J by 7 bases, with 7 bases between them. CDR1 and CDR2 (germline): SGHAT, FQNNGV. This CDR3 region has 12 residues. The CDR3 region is CASSFSLNIQYF. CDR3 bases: TGTGCCAGCAGCTTTTCCCTTAACATTCAGTACTTC.

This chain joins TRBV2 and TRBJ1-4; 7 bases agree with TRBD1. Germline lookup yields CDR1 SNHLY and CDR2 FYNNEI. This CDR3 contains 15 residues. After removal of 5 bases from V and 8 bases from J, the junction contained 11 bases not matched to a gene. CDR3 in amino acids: CASSWGTVRGEKLFF. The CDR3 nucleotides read TGTGCCAGCAGTTGGGGGACAGTACGGGGGGAAAAACTGTTTTTT.

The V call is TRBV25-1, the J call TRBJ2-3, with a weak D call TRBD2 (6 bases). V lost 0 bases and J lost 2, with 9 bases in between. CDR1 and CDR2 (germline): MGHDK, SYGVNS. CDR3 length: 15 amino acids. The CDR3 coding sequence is TGTGCCAGCAGTGAATACGGGGGTTTCACAGATACGCAGTATTTT. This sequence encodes CASSEYGGFTDTQYF. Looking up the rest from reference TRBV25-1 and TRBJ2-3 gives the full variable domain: EADIYQTPRYLVIGTGKKITLECSQTMGHDKMYWYQQDPGMELHLIHYSYGVNSTEKGDLSSESTVSRIRTEHFPLTLESARPSHTSQYLCASSEYGGFTDTQYFGPGTRLTVL.

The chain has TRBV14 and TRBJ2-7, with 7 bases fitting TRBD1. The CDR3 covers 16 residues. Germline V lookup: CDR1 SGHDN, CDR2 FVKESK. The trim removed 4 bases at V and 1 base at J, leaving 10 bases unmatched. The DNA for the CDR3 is TGTGCCAGCAGCCCCGACAAGACAGGGTTGTCCTACGAGCAGTACTTC. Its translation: CASSPDKTGLSYEQYF.

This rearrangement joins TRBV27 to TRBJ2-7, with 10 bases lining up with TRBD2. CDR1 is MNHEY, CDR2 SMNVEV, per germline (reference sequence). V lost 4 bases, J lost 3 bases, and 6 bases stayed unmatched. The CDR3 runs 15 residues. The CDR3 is CASSSGLADIYEQYF. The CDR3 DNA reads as TGTGCCAGCAGTTCAGGACTAGCGGACATCTACGAGCAGTACTTC.

CDR3 region: CASSYPGLTDTQYF. In DNA form, the CDR3 reads TGTGCCAGCAGTTACCCCGGACTCACAGATACGCAGTATTTT. This chain connects TRBV27 to TRBJ2-3; maybe TRBD2 (5 bases). There are 14 residues in the CDR3. V shed 4 bases and J shed 2 bases, with 10 bases lying between them. The germline V gene has CDR1 MNHEY and CDR2 SMNVEV (reference sequence).

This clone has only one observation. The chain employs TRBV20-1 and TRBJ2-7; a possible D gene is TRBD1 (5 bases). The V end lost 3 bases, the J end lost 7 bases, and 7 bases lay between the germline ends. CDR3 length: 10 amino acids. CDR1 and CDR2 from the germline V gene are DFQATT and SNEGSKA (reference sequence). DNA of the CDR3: TGCAGTGCTAGTCCAGGGGAGCAGTACTTC. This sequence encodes CSASPGEQYF.

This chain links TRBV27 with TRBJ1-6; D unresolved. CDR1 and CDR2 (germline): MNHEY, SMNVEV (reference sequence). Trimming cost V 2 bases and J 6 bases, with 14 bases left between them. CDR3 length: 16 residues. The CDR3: CASSLIWRETNSPLHF. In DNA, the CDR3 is TGTGCCAGCAGTTTAATCTGGCGGGAGACTAATTCACCCCTCCACTTT.

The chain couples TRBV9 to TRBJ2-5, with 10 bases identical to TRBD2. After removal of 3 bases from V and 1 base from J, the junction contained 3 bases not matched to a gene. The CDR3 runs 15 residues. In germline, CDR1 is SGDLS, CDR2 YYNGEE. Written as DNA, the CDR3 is TGTGCCAGCAGCGCACTAGCGGGGTTCCAAGAGACCCAGTACTTC. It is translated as CASSALAGFQETQYF. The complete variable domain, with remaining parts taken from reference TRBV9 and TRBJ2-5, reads DSGVTQTPKHLITATGQRVTLRCSPRSGDLSVYWYQQSLDQGLQFLIQYYNGEERAKGNILERFSAQQFPDLHSELNLSSLELGDSALYFCASSALAGFQETQYFGPGTRLLVL.

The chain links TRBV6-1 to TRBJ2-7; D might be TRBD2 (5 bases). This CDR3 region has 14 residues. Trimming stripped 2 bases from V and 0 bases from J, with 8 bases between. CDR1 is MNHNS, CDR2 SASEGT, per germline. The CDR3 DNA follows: TGTGCCAGCAGTGAACCCGACTACTCCTACGAGCAGTACTTC. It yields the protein CASSEPDYSYEQYF.